A single T cell receptor beta chain is shown here with its context. Its matching antigen is unknown. Semi-nested PCR with Nested Universal Primer A followed constant-region reverse priming of full-length variable regions. TCRdb processed the 5' RACE reads anew with MiXCR; each CDR3 protein has one entry. In the table there are fewer than 75,000 distinct CDR3 sequences, about 28% of which are singletons. Cells sorted as Tregs were CD4+, CD25+ and CD127-/low. Study observations and caveats: Tumor memory CD4+ T cell TCR gene usage clustered with blood and lymph node memory CD4+ cells and lymph node naive CD4+ cells. Tumor-infiltrating Treg TCR alpha and beta sequences overlapped most with tumor naive CD4+ T cells, then blood naive.

The sample taken for sequencing was tumor-infiltrating Tregs sorted from the breast tumor. This TCR was sampled from a female donor with breast cancer.

CDR3 in amino acids: CASGGGARETQYF. CDR3 nucleotide sequence: TGTGCCAGCGGGGGGGGGGCGCGGGAGACCCAGTACTTC. V gene TRBV28 combines with J gene TRBJ2-5; a weak D match, TRBD2 (7 bases). CDR3 length: 13 amino acids. Germline V lookup: CDR1 MDHEN, CDR2 SYDVKM. V was pared by 8 bases and J by 5 bases, with 15 bases between.